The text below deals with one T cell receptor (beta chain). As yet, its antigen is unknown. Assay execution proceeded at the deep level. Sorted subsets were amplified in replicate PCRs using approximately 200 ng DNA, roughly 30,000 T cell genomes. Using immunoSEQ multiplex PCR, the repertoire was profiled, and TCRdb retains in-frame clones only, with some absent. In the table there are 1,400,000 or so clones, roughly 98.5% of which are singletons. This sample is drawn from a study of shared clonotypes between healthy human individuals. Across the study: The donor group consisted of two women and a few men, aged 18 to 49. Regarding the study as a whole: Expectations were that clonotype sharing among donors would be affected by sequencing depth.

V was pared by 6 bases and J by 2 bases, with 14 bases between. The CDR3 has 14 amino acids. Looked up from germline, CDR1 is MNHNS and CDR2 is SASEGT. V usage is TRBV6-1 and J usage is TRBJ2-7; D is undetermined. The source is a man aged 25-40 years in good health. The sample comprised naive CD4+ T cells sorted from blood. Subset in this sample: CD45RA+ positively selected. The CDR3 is CASSWQQLPYEQYF. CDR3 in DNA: TGTGCCAGCAGCTGGCAGCAGCTCCCCTACGAGCAGTACTTC.